The source of this T cell receptor (beta chain) is a study of blood T cell repertoires in COVID-19. Between the trimmed V and J ends, which lost 4 bases and 5 bases, there was a span of 5 bases. From germline, CDR1 is LGHNA and CDR2 YNFKEQ. This CDR3 contains 11 residues. Source study methods: Estimation of nucleated cell counts relied on the amplification of reference gene primers. Libraries were prepared by immunoSEQ multiplex PCR; TCRdb keeps only in-frame clonotypes and omits some of them. The V and J calls and the clone size are those of that table, but D and trimming were determined from the DNA. The sample includes more than 200,000 clones, about four fifths of them seen just once. Ages ranged from roughly 18 to 100 years, with residence in under 25 US areas. Allocation to cohorts depended on clinical history reported by the participants. Two negative PCRs, clearance, or symptom resolution characterized the recovered Cohort 3 donors.

This chain links TRBV4-2 with TRBJ2-5; D gene unclear. This receptor was identified in a man in his sixties who had recovered from COVID-19. Sequencing input: PBMCs or T cells enriched from blood (not recorded which). The CDR3 DNA follows: TGTGCCAGCAGCCTCCGGGAGACCCAGTACTTC. Residues: CASSLRETQYF.